This T cell receptor beta chain was captured by sequencing in a study of CD8+ T cells in alopecia areata. Study details: C3H/HeJ donors aged about 6-13 months with spontaneous alopecia supplied skin grafted onto roughly 6-10-week-old female C3H/HeJ mice.

This CDR3 contains 16 residues. Germline trimming cut 0 bases from V and 1 base from J; bases unmatched to any gene: 3. Germline CDR1 is NNHNN and CDR2 is SYGAGS (reference sequence). A few counts support this clone. Its antigen is still unknown. Gene names are the mouse ones. Read coverage stops 4 residues before the CDR3 terminus; the germline J gene supplies the remainder. Cutaneous lymph node cells were pooled, and they were sorted using CD4, CD8alpha, NKG2D, NKG2ACE and other markers. Once RNA had been extracted, it was reverse transcribed into cDNA to act as the sequencing template. Only in-frame clones appear in the TCRdb table, and some are missing; sequencing was by immunoSEQ multiplex PCR. The sample shows 290,000 or so clones, none of them appearing just once. Findings of the study overall: Affected lesional scalp, above all in alopecia totalis/universalis, was more clonal than normal scalp. Patients shared TCRs less clearly than mice did, possibly owing to HLA.

This TCR came from a C3H/HeJ mouse with alopecia areata. MHC haplotype of the strain: H2-k. Sequenced input: CD4+ T cells sorted from a lymph node. The chain links TRBV13-2 to TRBJ2-3; 9 bases fit TRBD1. Incomplete CDR3 DNA: TGTGCCAGCGGTGATGCATGGGACAGGGGTGCAGAA. Its protein is CASGDAWDRGAE. The full CDR3 sequence reads CASGDAWDRGAETLYF.